This is a list of T cell receptor beta chains from one sample in a study of T cell changes during pregnancy in multiple sclerosis. The method was immunoSEQ multiplex PCR; TCRdb's version includes in-frame clones alone and lacks a portion of them. The table records about 40,000 clones, roughly 93% of them present only once. The material sequenced was CD4+ T cells from peripheral blood mononuclear cells, taken after pregnancy. The receptors stem from a female donor with multiple sclerosis, enrolled in a pregnancy study. Each CDR3 is given with its conserved first and last residue. Fields, in order: D gene, J gene, clone size, V gene, CDR3 DNA, CDR3 protein. A D gene is named only where the DNA matches it firmly. Expanded clones get a size class; other rows say once, few or many, or leave the size out.

D: TRBD1
J: TRBJ1-3
size: .
V: TRBV19
DNA: TGTGCCTTGGACAGGGTCGGTAAGTTCGGAAACACCATATATTTT
CDR3: CALDRVGKFGNTIYF

D: TRBD2
J: TRBJ2-1
size: .
V: TRBV19
DNA: TGTGCCACCTCCCGCGGGCGCGGGGGGGCAGGCTATGAGCAGTTCTTC
CDR3: CATSRGRGGAGYEQFF

D: .
J: TRBJ2-2
size: .
V: TRBV2
DNA: TGTGCCAGCAAACAGACGTACACCGGGGAGCTGTTTTTT
CDR3: CASKQTYTGELFF

D: .
J: TRBJ1-4
size: .
V: TRBV7-9
DNA: TGTGCCAGCAGCCACGGCGGGCAGGGGAATGAAAAACTGTTTTTT
CDR3: CASSHGGQGNEKLFF

D: .
J: TRBJ2-2
size: .
V: TRBV9
DNA: TGTGCCAGCAGCTCGGTCCCAGGGGACACCGGGGAGCTGTTTTTT
CDR3: CASSSVPGDTGELFF

D: .
J: TRBJ1-2
size: .
V: TRBV5-1
DNA: TGCGCCAGCAGCTTGGTGGCGGCCCCTTTGGGTGGCTACACCTTC
CDR3: CASSLVAAPLGGYTF

D: TRBD2
J: TRBJ2-5
size: .
V: TRBV4-1
DNA: TGCGCCAGCAGCCAACTAGCGGGGGGGCCCGAGACCCAGTACTTC
CDR3: CASSQLAGGPETQYF

D: TRBD1
J: TRBJ1-2
size: .
V: TRBV5-6
DNA: TGTGCCAGCAGCCGGGGACAGGGGACCTATGGCTACACCTTC
CDR3: CASSRGQGTYGYTF

D: .
J: TRBJ2-2
size: .
V: TRBV6-1
DNA: TGTGCCAGCAGTGTATACAGGGCAGGGACCGGGGAGCTGTTTTTT
CDR3: CASSVYRAGTGELFF

D: TRBD1
J: TRBJ2-2
size: .
V: TRBV5-1
DNA: TGCGCCAGCAGCGCTAGACAGGGGGCTTCGGGGGAGCTGTTTTTT
CDR3: CASSARQGASGELFF

D: TRBD1
J: TRBJ1-2
size: .
V: TRBV27
DNA: TGTGCCAGCATGGGGACAGGGGCCCTCAACTATGGCTACACCTTC
CDR3: CASMGTGALNYGYTF

D: TRBD1
J: TRBJ1-6
size: .
V: TRBV5-1
DNA: TGCGCCAGCAGCTTGGAAGGACAGGGGATGGATTCACCCCTCCACTTT
CDR3: CASSLEGQGMDSPLHF

D: TRBD1
J: TRBJ2-7
size: .
V: TRBV27
DNA: TGTGCCAGCAGTCTAACCGGGACAGGAACCTACGAGCAGTACTTC
CDR3: CASSLTGTGTYEQYF

D: .
J: TRBJ2-1
size: .
V: TRBV29-1
DNA: TGCAGCGTTGCAAGGAGCTCCTACAATGAGCAGTTCTTC
CDR3: CSVARSSYNEQFF

D: .
J: TRBJ2-7
size: .
V: TRBV5-6
DNA: TGTGCCAGCATCCGGACGGGAACCTACGAGCAGTACTTC
CDR3: CASIRTGTYEQYF

D: TRBD2
J: TRBJ2-3
size: once
V: TRBV5-1
DNA: TGCGCCAGCAGTTACCCGCTAGCGGGGGGCACAGATACGCAGTATTTT
CDR3: CASSYPLAGGTDTQYF

D: .
J: TRBJ1-6
size: .
V: TRBV5-1
DNA: TGCGCCAGCAGCTTGGCAGGGAATCCCTATAATTCACCCCTCCACTTT
CDR3: CASSLAGNPYNSPLHF

D: TRBD2
J: TRBJ2-3
size: .
V: TRBV5-1
DNA: TGCGCCAGCAGCCGGGGAGGGGCAGATACGCAGTATTTT
CDR3: CASSRGGADTQYF

D: .
J: TRBJ2-5
size: .
V: TRBV11-3
DNA: TGTGCCAGCAGCTTATCGACGCGGGAGACCCAGTACTTC
CDR3: CASSLSTRETQYF

D: .
J: TRBJ2-7
size: .
V: TRBV4-1
DNA: TGCGCCAGCAGCCCCTACAGGGCACCCGTCTCCTACGAGCAGTACTTC
CDR3: CASSPYRAPVSYEQYF

D: TRBD1
J: TRBJ1-2
size: .
V: TRBV29-1
DNA: TGCAGCGAGATGACAGGGGAGACAAATAACTATGGCTACACCTTC
CDR3: CSEMTGETNNYGYTF

D: .
J: TRBJ1-5
size: .
V: TRBV28
DNA: TGTGCCAGCGGGGAGAGCAATCAGCCCCAGCATTTT
CDR3: CASGESNQPQHF

D: .
J: TRBJ2-1
size: .
V: TRBV5-6
DNA: TGTGCCAGCAGCTGGTACGCGCGGGGTATATACAATGAGCAGTTCTTC
CDR3: CASSWYARGIYNEQFF

D: .
J: TRBJ1-5
size: once
V: TRBV5-1
DNA: TGCGCCAGCAGCCGTACGGGAGGGGAAGGGAATCAGCCCCAGCATTTT
CDR3: CASSRTGGEGNQPQHF

D: TRBD1
J: TRBJ1-4
size: .
V: TRBV18
DNA: TGTGCCAGCTCACCACCGGACAGGGGAGGTGAAAAACTGTTTTTT
CDR3: CASSPPDRGGEKLFF

D: .
J: TRBJ1-5
size: few
V: TRBV6-5
DNA: TGTGCCAGCAGTTACTCGATACAGATCCAGCCCCAGCATTTT
CDR3: CASSYSIQIQPQHF

D: .
J: TRBJ2-5
size: .
V: TRBV5-5
DNA: TGTGCCAGCAGCGGGGGGAATTATGGGGCAGGGAGGTACCAAGAGACCCAGTACTTC
CDR3: CASSGGNYGAGRYQETQYF

D: TRBD1
J: TRBJ2-5
size: .
V: TRBV5-1
DNA: TGCGCCAGCAGCTCAAGGACAGGGGGAGAGACCCAGTACTTC
CDR3: CASSSRTGGETQYF

D: TRBD1
J: TRBJ1-2
size: .
V: TRBV5-1
DNA: TGCGCCAGCAGCTTAAATGTCGGGACAGGGCTAACTAACTATGGCTACACCTTC
CDR3: CASSLNVGTGLTNYGYTF